What follows describes a single TCR beta chain. The data stem from a study of blood T cell repertoires in COVID-19. On the study more broadly: Both acute and convalescent COVID-19 samples were obtained from the United States, Italy and Spain. Nucleic acid was either cDNA or gDNA, and it came from T cells, B-cell-depleted T cells, or PBMCs.

Libraries were prepared by immunoSEQ multiplex PCR; TCRdb keeps only in-frame clonotypes and omits some of them. The profile shows tens of thousands of clones, 85% to 95% of them singletons. Germline lookup yields CDR1 SGHAT and CDR2 FQNNGV. Germline trimming cut 1 base from V and 2 bases from J; bases unmatched to any gene: 7. The CDR3 extends over 16 amino acids. This chain connects TRBV11-2 to TRBJ2-7, with 8 bases identical to TRBD2. The sequence was collected from a man aged 45-60 years with acute or convalescent COVID-19. Sequencing was carried out using peripheral blood. CDR3 region: CASSLVMAGGTYEQYF. In DNA, the CDR3 is TGTGCCAGCAGCTTAGTCATGGCGGGAGGCACCTACGAGCAGTACTTC. The full variable domain, its missing parts supplied by reference TRBV11-2 and TRBJ2-7, is EAGVAQSPRYKIIEKRQSVAFWCNPISGHATLYWYQQILGQGPKLLIQFQNNGVVDDSQLPKDRFSAERLKGVDSTLKIQPAKLEDSAVYLCASSLVMAGGTYEQYFGPGTRLTVT.